The T cell receptor (beta chain) under discussion was sequenced for a study of CD8+CD57+ T cells in acquired aplastic anemia (dated by TCRdb to 2017 to 2018). Some background on the complete study: Extracted DNA from sorted CD4+ and CD8+ cells averaged about 3 ug, ranging from roughly 0.17 to 30 ug. A CD8+CD57+ expansion meant a frequency higher than the mean frequency seen in healthy subjects.

Genomic DNA served as template for TCR beta VDJ combination and CDR3 sequence profiling. An Illumina HiSeq 2000 was the platform used for TCR repertoire sequencing. The source study handled its data this way. Repertoire assessment relied on Simpson's diversity index, CDR3 size and DJ length profiles, and TRBV/TRBJ rearrangement plots. The immunodominant clone was defined as the most abundant DNA sequence in deep sequencing data. CDR3 amino acid sequences were screened for sharing across subjects and were compared with published repertoires and the VDJdb database. In-frame beta chains were kept once TCRdb had trimmed the public reads at Q25 with fastp and called clones with MiXCR. One record per CDR3 amino acid sequence lists the most common genes and DNA. The V and J calls and clone size come from TCRdb's table, not from the authors' own analysis. A total of 450,000 to 600,000 distinct CDR3 sequences appear in this sample, around 33% of them only once. The top ten clonotypes cover less than 0.85% of the sample.

The CDR3 measures 14 amino acids from cysteine to phenylalanine. CDR3 DNA only is kept here, 42 bases in frame from base 1. Based on the germline V gene (reference sequence), the CDR1 and CDR2 sequences are LNHDA and SQIVND. Here V drops 8 bases and J drops 6 bases, and the junction holds 8 bases not matched to any gene. The paper as a whole reports these results and caveats: Between patients and healthy controls, no significant difference in CD8+ Simpson's diversity was found (P=0.060). About 29 CD8+ CDR3 sequences were found to be shared between patients and controls, but these sequences appeared to be highly expressed in patients and within the immunodominant clones of the patients.

Patients chosen for sequencing had shown expansion of CD8+CD57+ cells by flow cytometry. Every patient had severe acquired aplastic anemia, diagnosed using the International Study of Aplastic Anemia and Agranulocytosis and Camitta criteria. No patient had received any therapy when blood was sampled. TCR repertoires of sorted CD4+ and CD8+ blood T cells from severe aplastic anemia patients and healthy subjects were deep-sequenced in the study. In the USA, patient enrollment took place under clinicaltrials.gov protocols 00001620, 01623167, 00001397, 00071045, 00081523 and 00961064. Ficoll-Paque density gradient centrifugation was used to isolate peripheral blood mononuclear cells. Before DNA extraction, CD4+ and CD8+ T cells were sorted with FACS or magnetic beads. Concerning this clonotype itself: Its antigen is unknown. Base-call qualities are not available, and no considerably larger clone is one nucleotide away.

Source material: sorted CD4+, CD8+, or CD8+CD57+ T cells (not recorded which) from PBMCs. Rearrangement joined TRBV19 to TRBJ2-7; the central 12 bases match TRBD2. This clonotype was sampled from a human donor with aplastic anemia. Here is the DNA: TGTGCCAGTCGCGAACTAGCGGGAGGTTTCGAGCAGTACTTC. Translated, this gives CASRELAGGFEQYF.